The next 15 T cell receptor beta chains were all read from a single sample in a study of response to subunit inactivated influenza vaccine. TCRdb reprocessed the RT-PCR reads with MiXCR, giving one entry per CDR3 protein. This sample has some 800,000 distinct CDR3 sequences; over 20% occur once, and the top ten carry about 10%. The sequences come from PBMCs from blood, collected roughly 5 days after vaccination. The receptors stem from a man aged 45-60 years who received an inactivated influenza vaccine.

This clonotype was seen only a few times. The V gene is TRBV7-9, the J gene TRBJ2-5, with D possibly being TRBD1 (5 bases). The CDR3 covers 13 residues. Per the germline V gene, CDR1 is SEHNR and CDR2 is FQNEAQ (reference sequence). Trimming shortened V by 5 bases and J by 7 bases, and 14 bases separated the two germline ends. CDR3 residues: CASSLIQATTQYF. Written as DNA, the CDR3 is TGTGCCAGCAGCCTGATACAGGCAACGACCCAGTACTTC.

In its sample, this clonotype was seen a few times. CDR3 amino acids: CASSLEQGRPFNEQFF. The CDR3 nucleotides read TGTGCCAGCAGCTTAGAACAGGGGCGCCCTTTCAATGAGCAGTTCTTC. The gene calls are TRBV7-2 and TRBJ2-1, with TRBD1 identical over 7 bases. The CDR3 is 16 residues long. With V trimmed by 1 base and J by 6 bases, 9 bases remained unmatched. Germline CDR1 and CDR2: SGHTA and FQGNSA.

The rearrangement uses TRBV7-2 and TRBJ2-1, with 13 bases that match TRBD2. From germline, CDR1 is SGHTA and CDR2 FQGNSA. Germline trimming cut 4 bases from V and 8 bases from J; bases unmatched to any gene: 5. The CDR3 covers 15 residues. The CDR3 here is CASSYGLAGVYEQFF. For the CDR3, the DNA is TGTGCCAGCAGCTATGGACTAGCGGGAGTTTATGAGCAGTTCTTC.

V is TRBV5-1 and J is TRBJ2-1; TRBD2 agrees at 8 bases. Trimming took 7 bases from V and 0 from J; bases not matched to a gene: 9. The CDR3 runs 16 residues. Germline CDR1 is SGHRS and CDR2 is YFSETQ. The CDR3 sequence: CASRLREVLSYNEQFF. The DNA for the CDR3 is TGCGCCAGCCGATTGCGGGAGGTTCTCTCCTACAATGAGCAGTTCTTC.

The chain combines TRBV5-1 with TRBJ2-5, with D possibly being TRBD1 (6 bases). Germline-derived CDR1 and CDR2 are SGHRS and YFSETQ. The CDR3 covers 15 residues. Deletions cut 4 bases from V and 2 bases from J, with 15 bases between. As DNA, the CDR3 is TGCGCCAGCAGCGAGACGAGGGGGACGCAAGAGACCCAGTACTTC. It translates to CASSETRGTQETQYF.

The rearrangement links TRBV6-1 to TRBJ2-1; 10 bases agree with TRBD1. The germline CDR1 and CDR2 sequences are MNHNS and SASEGT. Losses at the gene ends were 3 bases for V and 8 bases for J; bases not matched to a gene: 4. There are 14 residues in the CDR3. Here the CDR3 reads CASSEWDRGYEQFF. In DNA form, the CDR3 reads TGTGCCAGCAGTGAGTGGGACAGGGGTTATGAGCAGTTCTTC.

There are many counts of this clonotype. The genes are TRBV10-3 and TRBJ2-7; D unclear. Germline values: CDR1 ENHRY, CDR2 SYGVKD. V lost 5 bases and J 2 bases, leaving 10 bases between the germline ends. The CDR3 sequence is 13 residues long. The CDR3, as DNA: TGTGCCATCAGTACACAACAAACCTACGAGCAGTACTTC. This translates into CAISTQQTYEQYF.

About this clonotype: Since a much larger clone is just one base distant, this may be a read error. Because it lacks the conserved phenylalanine or tryptophan at the end, this CDR3 is likely a read error. The rearrangement joins TRBV7-2 to TRBJ1-4; TRBD1 might be the D (6 bases). V shed 5 bases and J shed 6 bases, with 13 bases lying between them. Germline CDR1 SGHTA, CDR2 FQGNSA. The CDR3 totals 14 residues. The CDR3 loop is CASSLGGGDEKLFI. CDR3 bases: TGTGCCAGCAGCCTGGGAGGGGGGGATGAAAAACTGTTTATT.

This clonotype was observed once. The chain has TRBV7-9 and TRBJ1-1; D possibly corresponds to TRBD1 (5 bases). V shed 4 bases and J shed 4 bases, with 10 bases lying between them. The CDR3 contains 13 residues. CDR1 is SEHNR and CDR2 is FQNEAQ in the germline V gene (reference sequence). CDR3 sequence: CASSYTGLTEAFF. CDR3 coding DNA: TGTGCCAGCAGCTATACAGGACTCACTGAAGCTTTCTTT.

This chain links TRBV12-3 or TRBV12-4 with TRBJ2-1, with 10 bases matching TRBD2. V lost 3 bases and J lost 3; bases outside the gene matches: 2. The CDR3 spans 15 residues. The DNA of the CDR3 is TGTGCCAGCAGTTTCAGCGGGGGGGACTACAATGAGCAGTTCTTC. Residues: CASSFSGGDYNEQFF.

V usage is TRBV20-1 and J usage is TRBJ2-3, with 9 bases identical to TRBD2. V was pared by 3 bases and J by 3 bases, with 4 bases of the junction left unmatched. Germline loops: CDR1 DFQATT, CDR2 SNEGSKA (reference sequence). The CDR3 loop spans 14 amino acids. CDR3 in amino acids: CSASAAGGTDTQYF. The CDR3 nucleotides are TGCAGTGCTAGCGCGGCGGGAGGGACAGATACGCAGTATTTT.

This chain joins TRBV29-1 and TRBJ2-7; D unresolved. This CDR3 has 11 amino acids. Germline V CDR1 and CDR2: SQVTM, ANQGSEA. V shed 4 bases and J shed 5 bases, with 9 bases lying between them. CDR3 residues: CSVAVNNEQYF. The CDR3 DNA sequence: TGCAGCGTTGCGGTAAACAACGAGCAGTACTTC.

The rearrangement links TRBV20-1 to TRBJ1-1, with 8 nucleotides matching TRBD1. This CDR3 contains 14 residues. The V segment lost 2 bases and the J segment 4 bases; nucleotides outside the gene matches: 6. From germline, CDR1 is DFQATT and CDR2 SNEGSKA (reference sequence). The CDR3 protein is CSARQGAYGTEAFF. DNA for the CDR3: TGCAGTGCTAGACAGGGGGCGTATGGCACTGAAGCTTTCTTT.

The rearrangement links TRBV6-1 to TRBJ2-6; maybe TRBD2 (5 bases). Germline values: CDR1 MNHNS, CDR2 SASEGT. The CDR3 totals 16 residues. The germline V and J ends were trimmed by 4 bases and 4 bases, with 14 bases remaining between them. CDR3 in DNA: TGTGCCAGCAGTGCCACTTTTGGAGGAGGGGCCAACGTCCTGACTTTC. The encoded protein is CASSATFGGGANVLTF.

This clonotype was counted only a few times. The V gene is TRBV12-3 or TRBV12-4, the J gene TRBJ1-1, with 8 bases identical to TRBD1. This CDR3 contains 14 residues. V was pared by 6 bases and J by 0 bases, with 3 bases of the junction left unmatched. The CDR3 DNA reads TGTGCCAGCAGGGGGGACAGGATGAACACTGAAGCTTTCTTT. Translated: CASRGDRMNTEAFF.